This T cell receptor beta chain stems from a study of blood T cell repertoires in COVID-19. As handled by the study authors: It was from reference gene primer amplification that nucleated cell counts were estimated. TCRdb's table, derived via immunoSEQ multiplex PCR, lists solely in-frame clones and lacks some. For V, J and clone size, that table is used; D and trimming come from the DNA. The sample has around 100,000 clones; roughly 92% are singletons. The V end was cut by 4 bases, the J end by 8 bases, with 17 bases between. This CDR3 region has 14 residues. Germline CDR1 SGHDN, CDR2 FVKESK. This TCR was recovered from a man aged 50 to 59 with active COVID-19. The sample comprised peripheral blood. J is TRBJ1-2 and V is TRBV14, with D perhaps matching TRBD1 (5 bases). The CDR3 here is CASSPGVPTGGYTF. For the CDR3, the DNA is TGTGCCAGCAGCCCGGGGGTTCCCACGGGGGGCTACACCTTC.